Following are 20 T cell receptor beta chains from one sample sequenced in a study of cytomegalovirus exposure and HLA in healthy donors. The PCR employed 60 Vbeta primers together with 13 Jbeta primers. The method was immunoSEQ multiplex PCR; TCRdb's version includes in-frame clones alone and lacks a portion of them. Among about 82,000 clones listed, 9.5% to 13% were seen once. Material: PBMCs. The receptors come from a man aged 55 to 70 in good health and CMV-seropositive.

The chain employs TRBV5-1 and TRBJ1-6, with 7 bases aligning to TRBD1. Unmatched junction bases numbered 4, after V lost 0 bases and J lost 7 bases. Germline assignment: CDR1 SGHRS and CDR2 YFSETQ. This CDR3 spans 15 amino acids. CDR3 residues: CASSLGTGVNSPLHF. Written as DNA, the CDR3 is TGCGCCAGCAGCTTGGGAACAGGGGTGAATTCACCCCTCCACTTT.

This clone has just a few counts. V gene TRBV6-4 combines with J gene TRBJ1-1, with D perhaps TRBD1 (6 bases). The CDR3 is 13 residues long. The germline gives CDR1 MRHNA, CDR2 SNTAGT. Trimming pared 4 bases from V and 3 bases from J, leaving 9 bases between. The CDR3 DNA is TGTGCCAGCAGTGCCCACAGGGACACTGAAGCTTTCTTT. It yields the protein CASSAHRDTEAFF.

J is TRBJ2-4 and V is TRBV19, with 8 bases fitting TRBD1. The germline V gene has CDR1 LNHDA and CDR2 SQIVND (reference sequence). With 4 bases clipped from V and 8 bases from J, the junction kept 4 bases outside the gene matches. This CDR3 has 13 amino acids. The CDR3 region is CASSRGQGDIQYF. The CDR3 region has the DNA TGTGCCAGTAGTAGAGGACAGGGAGACATTCAGTACTTC.

The rearrangement uses TRBV5-1 and TRBJ2-1; D gene uncertain. Trimming took off 0 bases at V and 4 bases at J, with 5 bases between the two ends. There are 13 residues in the CDR3. Germline V CDR1 and CDR2: SGHRS, YFSETQ. The CDR3 region has the DNA TGCGCCAGCAGCTTGGACAGTTACAATGAGCAGTTCTTC. It codes for CASSLDSYNEQFF.

This chain connects TRBV19 to TRBJ2-2; 9 bases align to TRBD1. V shed 7 bases, J shed 6 bases, and the junction held 6 bases outside the gene matches. From germline, CDR1 is LNHDA and CDR2 SQIVND (reference sequence). The CDR3 spans 14 residues. In DNA form, the CDR3 reads TGTGCCAGTATGGGGACAGGGAAAGCCGGGGAGCTGTTTTTT. Protein product: CASMGTGKAGELFF.

This clone was counted many times. V and J are TRBV7-2 and TRBJ2-1; D is unresolved. The CDR3 has 15 residues. The ends were cut back, 5 bases at V and 5 bases at J, with 16 bases in the middle. Germline V gives CDR1 SGHTA, CDR2 FQGNSA. Here the CDR3 reads CASSPFSGSHNEQFF. The CDR3 nucleotides are TGTGCCAGCAGCCCCTTTTCCGGGTCCCACAATGAGCAGTTCTTC.

The chain has TRBV5-1 and TRBJ1-6; a weak D match, TRBD1 (6 bases). Trimming took off 0 bases at V and 6 bases at J, with 7 bases between the two ends. This CDR3 has 14 amino acids. The germline V gene has CDR1 SGHRS and CDR2 YFSETQ. CDR3 in DNA: TGCGCCAGCAGCTTGGGGACAGCTAATTCACCCCTCCACTTT. This gives the protein CASSLGTANSPLHF.

The V and J genes are TRBV30 and TRBJ1-1; no clear D gene. Germline values: CDR1 GTSNPN, CDR2 SVGIG (reference sequence). The V gene lost 1 base and the J gene lost 10 bases, with 13 bases spanning the gap. This CDR3 is built from 12 residues. DNA of the CDR3: TGTGCCTGGAGTGCGAGGGCGTTGAGAGCTTTCTTT. This encodes CAWSARALRAFF. Variable domain in full (rest from reference TRBV30 and TRBJ1-1): SQTIHQWPATLVQPVGSPLSLECTVEGTSNPNLYWYRQAAGRGLQLLFYSVGIGQISSEVPQNLSASRPQDRQFILSSKKLLLSDSGFYLCAWSARALRAFFGQGTRLTVV.

A few counts support this clone. The chain couples TRBV13 to TRBJ2-7; TRBD1 agrees at 9 bases. V shed 4 bases, J shed 2 bases, and the junction held 9 bases outside the gene matches. Germline CDR1 reads PRHDT; CDR2 reads FYEKMQ (reference sequence). CDR3 length: 16 residues. CDR3 amino acids: CASSSRGQGWAYEQYV. For the CDR3, the DNA is TGTGCCAGCAGCTCACGTGGACAGGGGTGGGCCTACGAGCAGTACGTC.

This rearrangement joins TRBV19 to TRBJ2-1; D is possibly TRBD2 (7 bases). Germline loops: CDR1 LNHDA, CDR2 SQIVND (reference sequence). This CDR3 comprises 15 residues. V lost 3 bases and J lost 8, with 17 bases in between. CDR3 in amino acids: CASSIPRGGKDEQFF. CDR3 bases: TGTGCCAGTAGTATTCCAAGGGGGGGGAAGGATGAGCAGTTCTTC. Together with reference TRBV19 and TRBJ2-1, the CDR3 gives the full variable domain: DGGITQSPKYLFRKEGQNVTLSCEQNLNHDAMYWYRQDPGQGLRLIYYSQIVNDFQKGDIAEGYSVSREKKESFPLTVTSAQKNPTAFYLCASSIPRGGKDEQFFGPGTRLTVL.

This clone was counted a few times. The rearrangement links TRBV6-4 to TRBJ2-1; D call uncertain. The germline V gene has CDR1 MRHNA and CDR2 SNTAGT. Between the trimmed V and J ends, which lost 6 bases and 0 bases, there was a span of 15 bases. The CDR3 contains 16 residues. In DNA, the CDR3 is TGTGCCAGCAGCGCGCGAGCCGCGAGCTCCTACAATGAGCAGTTCTTC. It codes for CASSARAASSYNEQFF.

The chain carries TRBV5-8 and TRBJ2-1; D is perhaps TRBD1 (9 bases). Per germline, CDR1 SGHTS and CDR2 YDEGEE. V lost 0 bases and J 8 bases, leaving 18 bases between the germline ends. This CDR3 is 16 amino acids long. CDR3 sequence: CASSLVAGQGWHEQFF. CDR3 nucleotide sequence: TGTGCCAGCAGCTTGGTAGCGGGACAGGGCTGGCATGAGCAGTTCTTC.

The genes are TRBV6-5 and TRBJ2-1; TRBD2 matches at 9 bases. The V and J ends lost 2 bases and 4 bases, in that order; junction bases with no gene match: 3. The germline CDR1 and CDR2 sequences are MNHEY and SVGAGI. This CDR3 is 15 amino acids long. The CDR3 sequence is CASSYSGGTYNEQFF. CDR3 sequence (DNA): TGTGCCAGCAGTTACAGCGGGGGGACTTACAATGAGCAGTTCTTC.

This clone has more than one count but fewer than ten. V gene TRBV28 combines with J gene TRBJ1-2, with 8 bases fitting TRBD1. V lost 6 bases, J lost 5 bases, and 8 bases stayed unmatched. Germline V gene data show CDR1 as MDHEN and CDR2 as SYDVKM. The CDR3 extends over 14 amino acids. The CDR3, as DNA: TGTGCCAGCAGCTCGCCGGGACAGGTTTATGGCTACACCTTC. Translation: CASSSPGQVYGYTF.

Written as DNA, the CDR3 is TGTGCCAGCAGCTTACTGAGCAATGAGCAGTTCTTC. Encoded protein: CASSLLSNEQFF. The gene calls are TRBV7-9 and TRBJ2-1; D remains unclear. Germline loops: CDR1 SEHNR, CDR2 FQNEAQ (reference sequence). Trimming pared 2 bases from V and 6 bases from J, leaving 5 bases between. This CDR3 has 12 residues.

This clone was seen more than once but under ten times. This sequence joins TRBV19 and TRBJ1-2, with unresolved D. The CDR3 is made up of 13 amino acids. With 1 base removed from V and 3 bases from J, the gap between germline ends came to 6 bases. Per germline, CDR1 LNHDA and CDR2 SQIVND (reference sequence). This chain's CDR3 is CASSIASDYGYTF. For the CDR3, the DNA is TGTGCCAGTAGTATAGCCAGTGACTATGGCTACACCTTC.

In DNA, the CDR3 is TGTGCCTGGAGAGGCACAACACGACAGGGTAAGACCTACGAGCAGTACTTC. Its protein product is CAWRGTTRQGKTYEQYF. The chain links TRBV30 to TRBJ2-5; 7 nucleotides agree with TRBD1. The tail of the sequence fits TRBJ2-7 better, so the J call may be wrong. The CDR3 consists of 17 residues. Germline-derived CDR1 and CDR2 are GTSNPN and SVGIG (reference sequence).

The V gene is TRBV30, the J gene TRBJ2-1; 7 bases fit TRBD2. V dropped 8 bases and J dropped 3; count of bases not matched to a gene: 7. Per germline, CDR1 GTSNPN and CDR2 SVGIG (reference sequence). The CDR3 spans 13 residues. CDR3 sequence reads: CAGLSGNYNEQFF. CDR3 in DNA: TGTGCCGGGCTCAGCGGGAACTACAATGAGCAGTTCTTC.

The J gene is TRBJ2-3, the V gene TRBV6-5; 7 bases fit TRBD2. Germline-derived CDR1 and CDR2 are MNHEY and SVGAGI. This CDR3 region has 14 residues. The junction had 6 bases not matched to a gene; V was cut back by 4 bases and J by 5 bases. Here the CDR3 DNA reads TGTGCCAGCAGTTTCGGACTAGAGGGAGATACGCAGTATTTT. Protein: CASSFGLEGDTQYF.

This clone was seen only a few times. The chain uses TRBV5-1 and TRBJ1-1; D perhaps matches TRBD1 (5 bases). The CDR3 length is 14 residues. CDR1 is SGHRS, CDR2 YFSETQ, per germline. V lost 0 bases, J lost 3 bases, and 9 bases lay in between. The CDR3 nucleotides are TGCGCCAGCAGCTTGGTAGGGGAGGACACTGAAGCTTTCTTT. Encoded protein: CASSLVGEDTEAFF.